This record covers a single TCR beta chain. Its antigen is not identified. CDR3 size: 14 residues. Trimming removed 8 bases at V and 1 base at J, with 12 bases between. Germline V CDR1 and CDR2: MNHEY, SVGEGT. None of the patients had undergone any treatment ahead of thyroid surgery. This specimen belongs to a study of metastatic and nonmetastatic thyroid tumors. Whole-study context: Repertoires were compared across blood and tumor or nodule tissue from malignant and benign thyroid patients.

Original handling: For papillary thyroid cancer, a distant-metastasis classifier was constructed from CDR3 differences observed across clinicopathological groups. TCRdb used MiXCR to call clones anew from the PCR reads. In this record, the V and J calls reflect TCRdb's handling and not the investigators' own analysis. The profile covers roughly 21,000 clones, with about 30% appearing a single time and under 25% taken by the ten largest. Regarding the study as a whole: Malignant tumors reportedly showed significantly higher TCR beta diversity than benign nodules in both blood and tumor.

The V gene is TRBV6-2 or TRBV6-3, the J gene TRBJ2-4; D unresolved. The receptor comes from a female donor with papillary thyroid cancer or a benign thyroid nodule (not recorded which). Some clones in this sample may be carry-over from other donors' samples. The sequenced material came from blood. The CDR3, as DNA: TGTGCCAGCTGCCCACCCCAGGCCAAAAACATTCAGTACTTC. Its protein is CASCPPQAKNIQYF.